What follows describes a single T cell receptor (beta chain). Its antigen is not known. These data originate in a study of cytomegalovirus exposure and HLA in healthy donors. General study findings and limits: Prior analysis indicated that the majority of TCR beta V segments exhibited productivity approximately 87% or approximately 30% of the time.

60 Vbeta and 13 Jbeta primers were used in PCR. Repertoires were generated with immunoSEQ multiplex PCR, while TCRdb's copy carries only in-frame clones and drops some. The table records 150,000 to 200,000 clones, approximately 80% of them present only once. Trimming left V 6 bases short and J 1 base short, with 10 bases between. CDR1 is MGHRA, CDR2 YSYEKL, per germline. This CDR3 is built from 13 residues. Material for sequencing was PBMCs. This rearrangement joins TRBV4-1 to TRBJ2-7; D not certain. The receptor was isolated from a male donor in good health and CMV-seropositive. The CDR3 sequence: CASSYILSYEQYF. The CDR3 DNA is TGCGCCAGCAGTTATATTCTTTCCTACGAGCAGTACTTC.